This T cell receptor (beta chain) was observed in a study of cytomegalovirus exposure and HLA in healthy donors. Study results and limitations: The study labeled 150 to 200 TCR beta chains cytomegalovirus-associated. In an earlier analysis, most TCR beta V segments were productive about 87% or about 30% of the time. According to reports, the classifier identified cytomegalovirus status with high specificity and sensitivity. What was likely a sequencing artifact was a cluster of highly shared sequence variants.

PCR primers comprised 60 Vbeta and 13 Jbeta primers. Sequencing was performed with immunoSEQ multiplex PCR; in TCRdb, only in-frame clones are kept and a portion is missing. The sample lists roughly 79,000 clones; roughly 80% were seen once. CDR1 is MDHEN, CDR2 SYDVKM, per germline. There are 12 residues in the CDR3. V lost 7 bases and J lost 10, with 11 bases in between. With respect to this clone: Its antigen is not known.

The chain joins TRBV28 to TRBJ1-6; D not resolved. The sequence was obtained from a woman between 50 and 59 years old in good health and CMV-seropositive. Sequencing was done on a sample of PBMCs. In nucleotides, the CDR3 is TGTGCCAGCAACTTCGGGTTCTCACCCCTCCACTTT. Translating gives CASNFGFSPLHF.